This T cell receptor (beta chain) was identified in a study of human T cells and chemical hapten exposure. The wider study: Patients got weekly scalp diphenylcyclopropenone doses over the roughly 22-week study. Minor pooled library volume differences mainly drove per-sample TCR yield variation.

Sample time point: patch test 1, 2 weeks after DPC sensitization. Treatment described: therapeutic diphenylcyclopropenone sensitization with weekly scalp DPC. Comments on this clonotype: Given a much more abundant clone one base away, this may be a read error.

In germline, CDR1 is MNHEY, CDR2 SVGEGT. The CDR3 totals 11 residues. TCRdb reprocessed the RACE reads with MiXCR, giving one entry per CDR3 protein. This sample yields some 87,000 distinct CDR3 sequences, of which about 9.3% are seen a single time; around 1.5% belongs to the top ten. The chain links TRBV6-2 or TRBV6-3 to TRBJ1-5; D is undetermined. The sequence derives from a woman aged 45-65 years with alopecia areata. Some clones in this sample may be carry-over from other donors' samples. This specimen was whole blood, taken in connection with sensitization to the hapten diphenylcyclopropenone (DPC). The CDR3 protein is CPSSYPQPQHF. Here the CDR3 DNA reads TGTCCCAGCAGTTACCCTCAGCCCCAGCATTTT.